A single T cell receptor (beta chain) is shown here with its context. These data belong to a study of blood T cell repertoires in COVID-19. On the study more broadly: Samples came from the United States, Italy and Spain, spanning acute and convalescent COVID-19. Sources were T cells, B-cell-depleted T cells, or PBMCs; the material itself was cDNA or gDNA.

This CDR3 spans 13 amino acids. Germline CDR1 reads MDHEN; CDR2 reads SYDVKM. Trimming took 8 bases from V and 11 from J; bases not matched to a gene: 9. In the original workflow: The authors estimated nucleated cell counts from reference gene primer amplification. Measured with immunoSEQ multiplex PCR; TCRdb has only the in-frame clones, and not every one. V, J and clone size reflect that table, while D and trimming were determined from the DNA. The sample holds 90,000 or so clones, roughly 78% seen once. This receptor was identified in a woman over 75 with acute or convalescent COVID-19. Sequencing input: peripheral blood. The chain combines TRBV28 with TRBJ1-6; the match to TRBD1 covers 7 bases. DNA of the CDR3: TGTGCCAGCCTCCCGGGACAGAAGACACCCCTCCACTTT. It specifies CASLPGQKTPLHF.